The source of this T cell receptor (beta chain) is a study of OX40 agonist ivuxolimab in advanced cancers. Turning to the study itself: Six ivuxolimab dose levels, 0.01 to 10 mg/kg, were given intravenously every 2 weeks. Recorded diagnoses for dose-escalation patients were hepatocellular carcinoma, melanoma, renal cell or head and neck cancer. Study-wide results and limits: Relative to CD4+, CD8+ T cells held more expanded clones on average.

Trimming left V 2 bases short and J 7 bases short, with 7 bases between. Germline V gives CDR1 SGDLS, CDR2 YYNGEE. The CDR3 totals 13 residues. This clone appeared a few times. Its antigen is still unknown. At the DNA level, this CDR3 is encoded by other sequences in the same sample as well. Here immunoSEQ multiplex PCR was the method, and the copy in TCRdb shows in-frame clones only, minus some. The sample shows 45,000 or so clones, 80% of them seen only once. The chain joins TRBV9 to TRBJ1-6; D not resolved. Sequenced here: CD4+ or CD8+ T cells sorted from blood, sampled in a trial of the OX40 agonist ivuxolimab. The TCR originated in an adult with an advanced solid tumor such as melanoma, head and neck, liver or kidney cancer. The CDR3 is CASSVDPNSPLHF. The CDR3 nucleotides read TGTGCCAGCAGCGTCGACCCCAATTCACCCCTCCACTTT.